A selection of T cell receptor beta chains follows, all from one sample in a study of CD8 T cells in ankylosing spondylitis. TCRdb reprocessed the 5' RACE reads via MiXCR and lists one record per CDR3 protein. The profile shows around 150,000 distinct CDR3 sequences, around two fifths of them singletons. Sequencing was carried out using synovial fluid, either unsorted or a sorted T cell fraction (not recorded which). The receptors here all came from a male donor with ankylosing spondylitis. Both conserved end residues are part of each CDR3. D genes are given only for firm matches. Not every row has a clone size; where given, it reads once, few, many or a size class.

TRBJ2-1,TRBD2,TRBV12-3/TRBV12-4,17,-,TGTGCCAGCAGTCCACTAGCGGGAGGGCCGGACTACAATGAGCAGTTCTTC,CASSPLAGGPDYNEQFF
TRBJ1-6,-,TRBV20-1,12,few,TGCAGTGTAGGGGTAATGAATTCACCCCTCCACTTT,CSVGVMNSPLHF
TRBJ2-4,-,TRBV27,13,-,TGTGCCAGCAGCAGGTCCGGTGGAAACATTCAGTACTTC,CASSRSGGNIQYF
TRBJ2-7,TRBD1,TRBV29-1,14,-,TGCAGCGTTGAAGGGGGGACAGGGGGCTACGAGCAGTACTTC,CSVEGGTGGYEQYF
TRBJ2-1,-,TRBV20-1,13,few,TGCAGTGCTGGGCGGGCCCTCTACAATGAGCAGTTCTTC,CSAGRALYNEQFF
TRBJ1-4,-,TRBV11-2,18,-,TGTGCCAGCAGCTTAGAGGGGAACGACCTTGCAACTAATGAAAAACTGTTTTTT,CASSLEGNDLATNEKLFF
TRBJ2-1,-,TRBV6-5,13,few,TGTGCCAGCAGTTACTCGTTCGAGGATGAGCAGTTCTTC,CASSYSFEDEQFF
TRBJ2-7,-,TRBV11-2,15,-,TGTGCCAGCAGCTCCTGGGCAGATCCCTTTTACGAGCAGTACTTC,CASSSWADPFYEQYF
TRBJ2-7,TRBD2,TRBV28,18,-,TGTGCCAGCAGTTTGCTAACTAGCGGGAGGTTCCTTACTTACGAGCAGTACTTC,CASSLLTSGRFLTYEQYF
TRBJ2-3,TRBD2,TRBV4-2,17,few,TGTGCCAGCAGCCAAGGATGGGGGGGAGCAAGCACAGATACGCAGTATTTT,CASSQGWGGASTDTQYF
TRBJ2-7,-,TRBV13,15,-,TGTGCCAGCAGCTTGAGGGCGTGGGGGTCCTACGAGCAGTACTTC,CASSLRAWGSYEQYF
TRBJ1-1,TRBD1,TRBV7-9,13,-,TGTGCCAGCAGCTTGGACAGGGGACCCGAAGCTTTCTTT,CASSLDRGPEAFF